This is a list of T cell receptor beta chains from one sample in a study of cytomegalovirus exposure and HLA in healthy donors. The repertoire was sequenced with immunoSEQ multiplex PCR; TCRdb's copy has only in-frame clones and lacks some. The repertoire consists of approximately 120,000 clones, with around three quarters occurring once and the leading ten covering around 13%. The sequenced sample was PBMCs. The source of these receptors is a woman between 40 and 50 years old in good health and CMV-seropositive. Each CDR3 is given with its conserved first and last residue. Fields, in order: clone size, CDR3 length, J gene, D gene, V gene, CDR3 DNA, CDR3 protein. D genes are given only for firm matches. Size values are once, few and many counts, or a class for expanded clones, and some rows have none.

clone_size: NA
cdr3_length: 14
j_call: TRBJ2-5
d_call: TRBD1
v_call: TRBV5-6
cdr3_nt: TGTGCCAGCAGCCGCGGGACAGGGGGAGAGACCCAGTACTTC
cdr3_aa: CASSRGTGGETQYF

clone_size: NA
cdr3_length: 12
j_call: TRBJ1-2
d_call: TRBD1
v_call: TRBV6-6
cdr3_nt: TGTGCCAGCAGCAAGGGACAGGGCGGCTACACCTTC
cdr3_aa: CASSKGQGGYTF

clone_size: NA
cdr3_length: 13
j_call: TRBJ2-7
d_call: NA
v_call: TRBV29-1
cdr3_nt: TGCAGCGTTGTGCGGGCCCTTTCCTACGGGCAGTACTTC
cdr3_aa: CSVVRALSYGQYF

clone_size: NA
cdr3_length: 14
j_call: TRBJ2-7
d_call: NA
v_call: TRBV7-2
cdr3_nt: TGTGCCAGCAGCTTTGAGTACTCGATCTACGAGCAGTACTTC
cdr3_aa: CASSFEYSIYEQYF

clone_size: NA
cdr3_length: 13
j_call: TRBJ1-1
d_call: NA
v_call: TRBV6-4
cdr3_nt: TGTGCCAGCAGTGAACGGGAGAACACTGAAGCTTTCTTT
cdr3_aa: CASSERENTEAFF

clone_size: once
cdr3_length: 13
j_call: TRBJ2-2
d_call: NA
v_call: TRBV10-3
cdr3_nt: TGTGCCTCAACGGGCGAGGGCACCGGGGAGCTGTTTTTT
cdr3_aa: CASTGEGTGELFF

clone_size: NA
cdr3_length: 15
j_call: TRBJ2-5
d_call: TRBD2
v_call: TRBV6-1
cdr3_nt: TGTGCCAGCAGTGAATCTGGACTAGCGTGGGAGACCCAGTACTTC
cdr3_aa: CASSESGLAWETQYF

clone_size: NA
cdr3_length: 13
j_call: TRBJ2-7
d_call: NA
v_call: TRBV25-1
cdr3_nt: TGTGCCAGCAGTAAAGGGGTCAACTACGAGCAGTACTTC
cdr3_aa: CASSKGVNYEQYF

clone_size: NA
cdr3_length: 14
j_call: TRBJ1-1
d_call: TRBD1
v_call: TRBV19
cdr3_nt: TGTGCCAGTAGTCTCGGGACAGGGATGACTGAAGCTTTCTTT
cdr3_aa: CASSLGTGMTEAFF

clone_size: NA
cdr3_length: 12
j_call: TRBJ2-7
d_call: NA
v_call: TRBV5-1
cdr3_nt: TGCGCCAGCAGCTTGCATCCCCACGAGCAGTACTTC
cdr3_aa: CASSLHPHEQYF

clone_size: NA
cdr3_length: 16
j_call: TRBJ2-6
d_call: TRBD1
v_call: TRBV5-1
cdr3_nt: TGCGCCAGCAGCTACAGACAGGGGAATGGGGCCAACGTCCTGACTTTC
cdr3_aa: CASSYRQGNGANVLTF

clone_size: NA
cdr3_length: 14
j_call: TRBJ1-1
d_call: TRBD1
v_call: TRBV19
cdr3_nt: TGTGCCAGTACCCTCTGGGACAGGGGCACTGAAGCTTTCTTT
cdr3_aa: CASTLWDRGTEAFF

clone_size: NA
cdr3_length: 13
j_call: TRBJ1-1
d_call: NA
v_call: TRBV7-9
cdr3_nt: TGTGCCAGCAGCTTAGCGCGGAACACTGAAGCTTTCTTT
cdr3_aa: CASSLARNTEAFF

clone_size: NA
cdr3_length: 17
j_call: TRBJ2-1
d_call: TRBD2
v_call: TRBV5-4
cdr3_nt: TGTGCCAGCAGCTGGGGGGGACTAGCGGGAGGCGCCTATGAGCAGTTCTTC
cdr3_aa: CASSWGGLAGGAYEQFF

clone_size: few
cdr3_length: 17
j_call: TRBJ2-1
d_call: TRBD2
v_call: TRBV4-2
cdr3_nt: TGTGCCAGCAGCCCCGATTCTGGCGGGAGCTCCTACAATGAGCAGTTCTTC
cdr3_aa: CASSPDSGGSSYNEQFF

clone_size: NA
cdr3_length: 19
j_call: TRBJ2-6
d_call: TRBD1
v_call: TRBV7-3
cdr3_nt: TGTGCCAGCAGCGACCCTATGGGACAGGGCCTCTCTGGGGCCAACGTCCTGACTTTC
cdr3_aa: CASSDPMGQGLSGANVLTF

clone_size: NA
cdr3_length: 13
j_call: TRBJ1-1
d_call: TRBD1
v_call: TRBV28
cdr3_nt: TGTGCCAGCAGGTTAACAGGGGCCCCTGAAGCTTTCTTT
cdr3_aa: CASRLTGAPEAFF